Presented here are 24 T cell receptor beta chains from one specimen sequenced in a study of regulatory T cells in long-lasting Graves disease. Time point: persistent/refractory GD, antithyroid drugs over 5 years with positive TRAb. Researchers made the TCR library from RNA that was extracted from PBMCs. iRepertoire HTBI primers and Arm-PCR of CDR3 regions built TCR beta libraries. Each CDR3 protein is one row after TCRdb ran MiXCR on the multiplex PCR reads. The table includes 700,000 or so distinct CDR3 sequences, roughly 30% detected once. The specimen was peripheral blood mononuclear cells (PBMCs), collected when the disease was refractory, from a patient treated with antithyroid drugs. The receptors here all came from a female donor with Graves disease.

CDR3 DNA: TGCAGTGCTAGAAGAAGCTACTCCTACGAGCAGTACTTC. This gives the protein CSARRSYSYEQYF. The V and J genes are TRBV20-1 and TRBJ2-7; D unresolved. The CDR3 spans 13 residues. The germline V gene encodes CDR1 DFQATT and CDR2 SNEGSKA (reference sequence). The ends were cut back, 2 bases at V and 0 bases at J, with 8 bases in the middle.

The chain combines TRBV6-1 with TRBJ2-4; D is uncertain. The germline V gene has CDR1 MNHNS and CDR2 SASEGT. The CDR3 length is 12 residues. V was pared by 6 bases and J by 4 bases, with 7 bases between. CDR3 loop: CASRDVKNIQYF. CDR3 nucleotides: TGTGCCAGCAGAGACGTAAAAAACATTCAGTACTTC.

This clonotype was observed a few times. This rearrangement joins TRBV5-1 to TRBJ1-1; a possible D gene is TRBD1 (6 bases). This CDR3 is built from 16 residues. Germline CDR1 reads SGHRS; CDR2 reads YFSETQ. Trimming removed 1 base at V and 1 base at J, with 14 bases between. The CDR3 sequence: CASSLIPGTSNTEAFF. The DNA for the CDR3 is TGCGCCAGCAGCTTGATACCCGGGACATCGAACACTGAAGCTTTCTTT. Supplemented by reference TRBV5-1 and TRBJ1-1, the full variable domain reads KAGVTQTPRYLIKTRGQQVTLSCSPISGHRSVSWYQQTPGQGLQFLFEYFSETQRNKGNFPGRFSGRQFSNSRSEMNVSTLELGDSALYLCASSLIPGTSNTEAFFGQGTRLTVV.

This clonotype was detected only a few times. The genes are TRBV10-2 and TRBJ1-2, with 8 bases fitting TRBD1. The germline CDR1 and CDR2 sequences are WSHSY and SAAADI. This CDR3 has 17 residues. V lost 4 bases to trimming and J lost 4 bases; unmatched junction nucleotides: 14. CDR3 in DNA: TGCGCCAGCAGTGCGTTTGGACAGGGCGAGACTTCCTATGGCTACACCTTC. Protein product: CASSAFGQGETSYGYTF.

The J gene is TRBJ2-7, the V gene TRBV28; 11 bases match TRBD2. Germline V gives CDR1 MDHEN, CDR2 SYDVKM. This CDR3 contains 17 residues. Trimming cost V 5 bases and J 4 bases; bases outside gene matches: 13. CDR3 loop: CASSTTSGSGSFYEQYF. As DNA, the CDR3 is TGTGCCAGCAGTACTACTAGCGGGAGCGGGTCTTTTTACGAGCAGTACTTC.

The chain carries TRBV3-1 and TRBJ1-2; D gene unclear. This CDR3 spans 14 amino acids. CDR1 LGHDT and CDR2 YNNKEL come from the germline V gene (reference sequence). Trimming left V 1 base short and J 4 bases short, with 10 bases between. CDR3 sequence: CASSQGPGLYGYTF. The CDR3 region has the DNA TGTGCCAGCAGCCAAGGTCCCGGCCTCTATGGCTACACCTTC. The variable domain in full, completed from reference TRBV3-1 and TRBJ1-2, reads DTAVSQTPKYLVTQMGNDKSIKCEQNLGHDTMYWYKQDSKKFLKIMFSYNNKELIINETVPNRFSPKSPDKAHLNLHINSLELGDSAVYFCASSQGPGLYGYTFGSGTRLTVV.

The chain links TRBV20-1 to TRBJ2-7; D tentatively reads TRBD1 or TRBD2 (5 bases each). V was pared by 1 base and J by 2 bases, with 12 bases between. Germline V gives CDR1 DFQATT, CDR2 SNEGSKA (reference sequence). CDR3 length: 14 amino acids. The CDR3 loop is CSARGDGKTYEQYF. The CDR3 DNA sequence: TGCAGTGCTAGAGGGGACGGGAAGACCTACGAGCAGTACTTC.

The chain uses TRBV19 and TRBJ1-5; D not certain. There are 15 residues in the CDR3. Per germline, CDR1 LNHDA and CDR2 SQIVND (reference sequence). Trimming removed 5 bases at V and 0 bases at J, with 11 bases between. Here the CDR3 reads CASSLKDFSNQPQHF. The CDR3 DNA reads TGTGCCAGTAGTCTCAAGGATTTTAGCAATCAGCCCCAGCATTTT.

V is TRBV28 and J is TRBJ1-1, with a weak D call TRBD1 (5 bases). CDR3 length equals 13 residues. Trimming stripped 4 bases from V and 11 bases from J, with 17 bases between. Germline values: CDR1 MDHEN, CDR2 SYDVKM. CDR3 amino acids: CASSYNGRGGAFF. DNA for the CDR3: TGTGCCAGCAGTTACAACGGTCGGGGGGGGGCTTTCTTT. The complete variable domain, with remaining parts taken from reference TRBV28 and TRBJ1-1, reads DVKVTQSSRYLVKRTGEKVFLECVQDMDHENMFWYRQDPGLGLRLIYFSYDVKMKEKGDIPEGYSVSREKKERFSLILESASTNQTSMYLCASSYNGRGGAFFGQGTRLTVV.

The chain is built from TRBV27 and TRBJ1-6; D remains ambiguous. The CDR3 consists of 17 residues. Trimming removed 4 bases from V and 7 bases from J, with 20 bases in between. The germline gives CDR1 MNHEY, CDR2 SMNVEV (reference sequence). In DNA form, the CDR3 reads TGTGCCAGCAGTTGGACCGGCCCTTCCTCGGGCAATTCACCCCTCCACTTT. It codes for CASSWTGPSSGNSPLHF.

Comments on this clonotype: This may come from a read error, since a much larger clone is one base off. Since the CDR3 does not end with the conserved phenylalanine or tryptophan, this likely comes from a read error. This chain uses TRBV28 with TRBJ1-4; tentative D call: TRBD1 (6 bases). CDR1 MDHEN and CDR2 SYDVKM come from the germline V gene. The CDR3 runs to 15 residues. Here the CDR3 DNA reads TGTGCCAGCAATACCCTTGGGGGGCCTAACGAAAAACTGTTTTCT. It specifies CASNTLGGPNEKLFS.

This rearrangement joins TRBV3-1 to TRBJ2-7; TRBD2 agrees at 12 bases. The CDR3 spans 16 residues. V shed 5 bases and J 0 bases; nucleotides not matched to a gene: 5. Looked up from germline, CDR1 is LGHDT and CDR2 is YNNKEL (reference sequence). The CDR3 spells CASSYGLAGFSYEQYF. DNA for the CDR3: TGTGCCAGCAGCTACGGACTAGCGGGGTTCTCCTACGAGCAGTACTTC.

This clonotype was observed a handful of times. The chain is built from TRBV18 and TRBJ1-2, with D possibly matching TRBD1 (6 bases). The CDR3 length is 15 residues. Trimming pared 2 bases from V and 4 bases from J, leaving 14 bases between. In germline, CDR1 is KGHSH, CDR2 LQKENI. The CDR3 here is CASSPAGTPGYGYTF. CDR3 bases: TGTGCCAGCTCACCAGCCGGGACACCTGGCTATGGCTACACCTTC. The full variable domain, its missing parts supplied by reference TRBV18 and TRBJ1-2, is NAGVMQNPRHLVRRRGQEARLRCSPMKGHSHVYWYRQLPEEGLKFMVYLQKENIIDESGMPKERFSAEFPKEGPSILRIQQVVRGDSAAYFCASSPAGTPGYGYTFGSGTRLTVV.

This clonotype was counted ten times or more. The V call is TRBV27, the J call TRBJ2-2, with D maybe TRBD2 (6 bases). V shed 3 bases and J shed 6 bases, with 8 bases lying between them. Looked up from germline, CDR1 is MNHEY and CDR2 is SMNVEV (reference sequence). This CDR3 is 13 amino acids long. CDR3 residues: CASSLTGAGELFF. CDR3 nucleotide sequence: TGTGCCAGCAGTTTGACGGGGGCCGGGGAGCTGTTTTTT.

This clonotype was picked up a small number of times. CDR3 region: CAIKGQPNTEAFF. DNA of the CDR3: TGTGCCATTAAGGGACAGCCGAACACTGAAGCTTTCTTT. This chain links TRBV10-3 with TRBJ1-1; 7 nucleotides agree with TRBD1. CDR3 length: 13 amino acids. Trimming took 9 bases from V and 1 from J; bases not matched to a gene: 5. Germline loops: CDR1 ENHRY, CDR2 SYGVKD.

This clonotype has a handful of counts. J is TRBJ1-5 and V is TRBV20-1; D may be TRBD1 (6 bases). V was shortened by 0 bases and J by 5 bases, with 14 bases between the two germline ends. CDR1 and CDR2 from the germline V gene are DFQATT and SNEGSKA (reference sequence). CDR3 length: 15 amino acids. CDR3: CSARDRDRPDQPQHF. The CDR3 bases are TGCAGTGCTAGAGACCGCGACAGGCCCGATCAGCCCCAGCATTTT.

This clonotype was counted between two and nine times. This chain joins TRBV20-1 and TRBJ1-2; no definite D call. Trimming took off 3 bases at V and 10 bases at J, with 18 bases between the two ends. Germline-derived CDR1 and CDR2 are DFQATT and SNEGSKA (reference sequence). CDR3 length: 13 residues. The CDR3 nucleotides read TGCAGTGCTAGGCCGTTGAGTAGCGGCCTCTACACCTTC. It translates to CSARPLSSGLYTF.

The chain has TRBV3-1 and TRBJ2-7, with a tentative D call TRBD2 (6 bases). The CDR3 is 14 residues long. V lost 3 bases and J 7 bases, leaving 16 bases between the germline ends. The germline V gene has CDR1 LGHDT and CDR2 YNNKEL (reference sequence). As DNA, the CDR3 is TGTGCCAGCAGCCAGACGGACTACCGTGGAGAGCAGTACTTC. Translation: CASSQTDYRGEQYF.

This clonotype has only a few counts. The rearrangement links TRBV28 to TRBJ1-1, with 8 bases aligning to TRBD1. Germline values: CDR1 MDHEN, CDR2 SYDVKM. Trimming cost V 9 bases and J 7 bases; bases outside gene matches: 22. CDR3 length equals 17 residues. The CDR3 DNA reads TGTGCCAGTCGGGCGAGGCAGGGGGCGCGGGTATTTGGTGAAGCTTTCTTT. This codes for CASRARQGARVFGEAFF. The complete variable domain, with remaining parts taken from reference TRBV28 and TRBJ1-1, reads DVKVTQSSRYLVKRTGEKVFLECVQDMDHENMFWYRQDPGLGLRLIYFSYDVKMKEKGDIPEGYSVSREKKERFSLILESASTNQTSMYLCASRARQGARVFGEAFFGQGTRLTVV.

This clonotype has just a few counts. The chain combines TRBV11-2 with TRBJ2-7; possibly TRBD1 for D (6 bases). The CDR3 loop spans 15 amino acids. Germline loops: CDR1 SGHAT, CDR2 FQNNGV. Trimming removed 1 base from V and 0 bases from J, with 10 bases in between. Here the CDR3 reads CASSLAQGSSYEQYF. The CDR3 region has the DNA TGTGCCAGCAGCTTAGCACAGGGTTCCTCCTACGAGCAGTACTTC.

The V call is TRBV11-1, the J call TRBJ2-5; TRBD1 matches 7 bases. Trimming took 6 bases from V and 2 from J; bases not matched to a gene: 6. Germline V gene lookup returns CDR1 SGHAT and CDR2 FQDESV (reference sequence). This CDR3 comprises 14 residues. The CDR3 coding sequence is TGTGCCAGCAGGAAATCGACAGGGCAAGAGACCCAGTACTTC. Translating gives CASRKSTGQETQYF.

This chain joins TRBV29-1 and TRBJ2-7; D is undetermined. Trimming took 4 bases from V and 0 from J, leaving 10 bases between them. Germline values: CDR1 SQVTM, CDR2 ANQGSEA. The CDR3 is 13 amino acids. The DNA of the CDR3 is TGCAGCGTTGTGCGGACCTCCTCCTACGAGCAGTACTTC. This gives the protein CSVVRTSSYEQYF.

The gene calls are TRBV6-2 or TRBV6-3 and TRBJ2-2; D gene uncertain. CDR3 size: 15 residues. Germline V gene data show CDR1 as MNHEY and CDR2 as SVGEGT. V lost 6 bases and J lost 1, with 12 bases in between. The CDR3 nucleotides read TGTGCCAGCAGCCGACGGACGGGGAACACCGGGGAGCTGTTTTTT. Amino acids: CASSRRTGNTGELFF.

The chain has TRBV20-1 and TRBJ2-7, with D tentatively TRBD2 (6 bases). The length of the CDR3 is 13 residues. Germline CDR1 is DFQATT and CDR2 is SNEGSKA (reference sequence). The ends were cut back, 3 bases at V and 2 bases at J, with 11 bases in the middle. The chain's CDR3 is CSASKGLPYEQYF. The CDR3 region has the DNA TGCAGTGCTAGTAAAGGACTACCCTACGAGCAGTACTTC.